The source of this T cell receptor beta chain is a study of shared clonotypes between healthy human individuals. Clones were read by immunoSEQ multiplex PCR, and TCRdb kept only the in-frame ones, dropping some. Among more than 850,000 clones listed, around 82% were seen once. The length of the CDR3 is 15 residues. V dropped 0 bases and J dropped 6; count of bases not matched to a gene: 5. The chain couples TRBV23-1 to TRBJ2-5; the match to TRBD1 covers 9 bases. TRBV23-1 is known as an ORF, though its function is uncertain. Input material: memory CD4+ T cells from PBMCs. Documented subset: CD45RA-negative fraction. This sequence was found in a young man in good health. Some clones in this sample may be carry-over from other donors' samples. The CDR3 DNA is TGCGCCAGCAGTCAATCGTCGGACAGGGGCAAGACCCAGTACTTC. Translation: CASSQSSDRGKTQYF.